Following are 22 T cell receptor beta chains from one sample sequenced in a study of Graves' ophthalmopathy and Graves' hyperthyroidism. Amplified material comprised TCR beta CDR3 regions derived from RNA transcripts. HTBI-primed first-round RT-PCR preceded second-round multiplex PCR. TCRdb re-called the multiplex PCR reads with MiXCR, one entry per CDR3 protein. This sample has roughly 480,000 distinct CDR3 sequences, with approximately 15% found just once. Sequenced input: blood. These receptors were obtained from a woman younger than 45 with Graves' ophthalmopathy.

This clonotype was seen ten or more times. The chain links TRBV4-1 to TRBJ2-7, with D perhaps TRBD2 (5 bases). The V gene lost 0 bases and the J gene lost 3 bases, with 12 bases spanning the gap. The CDR3 spans 15 residues. CDR1 and CDR2 from the germline V gene are MGHRA and YSYEKL. The CDR3 DNA sequence: TGCGCCAGCAGCCAAGAAGCGGAAACCCACTACGAGCAGTACTTC. This codes for CASSQEAETHYEQYF.

For this clonotype: A much bigger clone sits one base away, suggesting this may be a read error. This sequence joins TRBV4-1 and TRBJ1-2; TRBD1 agrees at 7 bases. In germline, CDR1 is MGHRA, CDR2 YSYEKL. The CDR3 runs 14 residues. This chain's CDR3 is CASSQRQGNYDYTF. CDR3 in DNA: TGCGCCAGCAGCCAACGACAGGGAAACTATGACTACACCTTC.

This clonotype was recorded a few times. The rearrangement uses TRBV7-6 and TRBJ2-2; TRBD1 might be the D (5 bases). Trimming shortened V by 5 bases and J by 6 bases, and 16 bases separated the two germline ends. The germline V gene has CDR1 SGHVS and CDR2 FNYEAQ. This CDR3 spans 15 amino acids. CDR3 loop: CASSAVRVRAGELFF. DNA of the CDR3: TGTGCCAGCAGCGCAGTCAGGGTTCGGGCCGGGGAGCTGTTTTTT.

This clonotype came up many times. The chain combines TRBV28 with TRBJ2-7; D may be TRBD1 (6 bases). The CDR3 consists of 14 residues. Trimming removed 6 bases at V and 5 bases at J, with 17 bases between. In germline, CDR1 is MDHEN, CDR2 SYDVKM. The CDR3: CASSHQTRGNEQYF. The CDR3, as DNA: TGTGCCAGCAGCCACCAGACAAGGGGGAACGAGCAGTACTTC.

This clonotype appeared many times. The chain uses TRBV12-3 or TRBV12-4 and TRBJ1-2; 7 bases align to TRBD1. The CDR3 length is 15 residues. Trimming removed 4 bases from V and 7 bases from J; junction bases left unmatched: 12. The CDR3 DNA follows: TGTGCCAGCAGTTCGAGGGACAGACAGCCGGTTGGCTACACCTTC. This encodes CASSSRDRQPVGYTF.

This clonotype was seen ten or more times. The chain combines TRBV14 with TRBJ1-2; 9 bases are shared with TRBD1. Germline assignment: CDR1 SGHDN and CDR2 FVKESK. With 3 bases clipped from V and 8 bases from J, the junction kept 10 bases outside the gene matches. This CDR3 has 15 residues. The CDR3 here is CASSHINGQGKGYTF. CDR3 bases: TGTGCCAGCAGCCACATTAATGGACAGGGGAAAGGCTACACCTTC.

This clonotype has at least ten counts. The V call is TRBV7-3, the J call TRBJ2-2; unclear D gene. V lost 5 bases to trimming and J lost 2 bases, with 9 bases between them. Per germline, CDR1 SGHTA and CDR2 FQGTGA. The CDR3 length is 14 residues. CDR3 sequence: CASSRQRNTGELFF. In DNA form, the CDR3 reads TGTGCCAGCAGCCGCCAGCGAAACACCGGGGAGCTGTTTTTT.

This clonotype occurred a few times. The J gene is TRBJ1-5, the V gene TRBV15; D call uncertain. V shed 0 bases and J shed 7 bases, with 4 bases lying between them. CDR3 length equals 12 residues. From germline, CDR1 is LNHNV and CDR2 YYDKDF (reference sequence). The DNA for the CDR3 is TGTGCCACCAGCAGAGAGCAACAGCCCCAGCATTTT. Translation gives CATSREQQPQHF.

At least ten counts were recorded for this clonotype. The CDR3 reads CSARGEPTSGRIQETQYF. CDR3 in DNA: TGCAGTGCTAGAGGGGAACCGACTAGCGGGAGGATCCAAGAGACCCAGTACTTC. This chain connects TRBV20-1 to TRBJ2-5, with TRBD2 identical over 13 bases. Per the germline V gene, CDR1 is DFQATT and CDR2 is SNEGSKA (reference sequence). The CDR3 has 18 amino acids. The V segment lost 1 base and the J segment 1 base; nucleotides outside the gene matches: 9.

This clonotype was counted at least ten times. The chain recombines TRBV6-2 or TRBV6-3 with TRBJ2-5, with D maybe TRBD1 (5 bases). Germline loops: CDR1 MNHEY, CDR2 SVGEGT. CDR3 length: 15 residues. With 0 bases removed from V and 5 bases from J, the gap between germline ends came to 13 bases. The CDR3 loop reads CASSYSPGQVETQYF. The CDR3 region has the DNA TGTGCCAGCAGTTACTCGCCAGGGCAGGTTGAGACCCAGTACTTC.

About this clonotype: A much larger clone is a single base away; this may be a read error. The genes are TRBV3-1 and TRBJ1-2; D perhaps matches TRBD1 (5 bases). The CDR3 sequence is 12 residues long. Germline V gene sequence: CDR1 LGHDT, CDR2 YNNKEL (reference sequence). The CDR3: CVSSQGSYGYTF. The CDR3 bases are TGTGTCAGCAGCCAGGGTAGCTATGGCTACACCTTC. Based on the CDR3 plus reference TRBV3-1 and TRBJ1-2, the full variable domain is DTAVSQTPKYLVTQMGNDKSIKCEQNLGHDTMYWYKQDSKKFLKIMFSYNNKELIINETVPNRFSPKSPDKAHLNLHINSLELGDSAVYFCVSSQGSYGYTFGSGTRLTVV.

V usage is TRBV11-2 and J usage is TRBJ1-5; TRBD1 is a possible D gene (6 bases). Trimming removed 8 bases at V and 4 bases at J, with 21 bases between. This CDR3 region has 16 residues. Germline lookup yields CDR1 SGHAT and CDR2 FQNNGV. The CDR3 DNA follows: TGTGCCAGCGGCCCATCCGGGACAACGGGGAATCAGCCCCAGCATTTT. Its protein is CASGPSGTTGNQPQHF.

The table lists this clonotype with many counts. The chain uses TRBV29-1 and TRBJ2-2, with D possibly matching TRBD1 (6 bases). V was trimmed by 4 bases and J by 5 bases, leaving 11 bases between them. The germline V gene has CDR1 SQVTM and CDR2 ANQGSEA. The CDR3 has 13 amino acids. In DNA form, the CDR3 reads TGCAGCGTTGTGACAGGTGGAACCGGGGAGCTGTTTTTT. Translated, it gives CSVVTGGTGELFF.

This clonotype occurred many times. V usage is TRBV6-5 and J usage is TRBJ1-5; a weak D match, TRBD1 (6 bases). Germline CDR1 MNHEY, CDR2 SVGAGI. CDR3 length: 15 amino acids. V lost 0 bases to trimming and J lost 6 bases, with 12 bases between them. The chain's CDR3 is CASSYSWGAGQPQHF. CDR3 sequence (DNA): TGTGCCAGCAGTTACTCGTGGGGGGCGGGTCAGCCCCAGCATTTT.

This clonotype was picked up many times. The V gene is TRBV30, the J gene TRBJ1-2; tentatively, D is TRBD1 (5 bases). The CDR3 contains 14 residues. V lost 0 bases and J 2 bases, leaving 10 bases between the germline ends. Germline V CDR1 and CDR2: GTSNPN, SVGIG (reference sequence). CDR3 coding DNA: TGTGCCTGGAGTGTACTGGGGGGGAACTATGGCTACACCTTC. This encodes CAWSVLGGNYGYTF.

The J gene is TRBJ1-5, the V gene TRBV5-8; tentative D call: TRBD1 (5 bases). The V and J ends lost 1 base and 3 bases respectively, with 11 bases between them. Germline CDR1 reads SGHTS; CDR2 reads YDEGEE. This CDR3 spans 15 amino acids. In DNA form, the CDR3 reads TGTGCCAGCAGCTTGCATGGGGGTACCAATCAGCCCCAGCATTTT. It translates to CASSLHGGTNQPQHF.

This clonotype was detected ten times or more. J is TRBJ2-7 and V is TRBV2; a possible D gene is TRBD2 (6 bases). V lost 6 bases, J lost 0 bases, and 12 bases lay in between. Per the germline V gene, CDR1 is SNHLY and CDR2 is FYNNEI. The CDR3 totals 14 residues. This chain's CDR3 is CASSGGRGSYEQYF. The CDR3 DNA reads as TGTGCCAGCAGCGGTGGGCGGGGCTCCTACGAGCAGTACTTC.

This clonotype is medium-sized within its sample. The chain combines TRBV4-1 with TRBJ1-5; no clear D. The V gene lost 1 base and the J gene lost 0 bases, with 10 bases spanning the gap. CDR1 MGHRA and CDR2 YSYEKL come from the germline V gene. CDR3 size: 16 residues. This CDR3 reads CASSQGYPASNQPQHF. CDR3 nucleotide sequence: TGCGCCAGCAGCCAAGGATACCCCGCTAGCAATCAGCCCCAGCATTTT.

This clonotype was recorded at least ten times. The rearrangement joins TRBV12-3 or TRBV12-4 to TRBJ2-7, with TRBD2 as a possible D gene (5 bases). The CDR3 covers 13 residues. V was trimmed by 2 bases and J by 6 bases, leaving 11 bases between them. Here the CDR3 reads CASSLRSRGEQYF. CDR3 nucleotides: TGTGCCAGCAGTTTAAGATCCCGGGGCGAGCAGTACTTC.

This clonotype was observed many times. The V and J genes are TRBV28 and TRBJ2-7, with D maybe TRBD1 (6 bases). Trimming left V 5 bases short and J 5 bases short, with 19 bases between. CDR3 length: 15 residues. Looked up from germline, CDR1 is MDHEN and CDR2 is SYDVKM. The CDR3 protein is CASSELQGSGHEQYF. The CDR3 region has the DNA TGTGCCAGCAGTGAACTACAGGGTTCGGGCCACGAGCAGTACTTC.

At least ten counts were recorded for this clonotype. Because the CDR3's place on the DNA is in doubt, the DNA is left out and the CDR3 is given as listed by TCRdb. The J gene is TRBJ1-1, the V gene TRBV28. 14 amino acids form the CDR3, both terminal residues included. CDR1 is MDHEN, CDR2 SYDVKM, per germline. CDR3 protein: CASSPLLRATEAFF.

This clonotype showed up many times. An end of the junction does not agree with germline; a read error may underlie this. This rearrangement joins TRBV6-1 to TRBJ1-1, with D uncertain. The CDR3 runs 14 residues. Germline values: CDR1 MNHNS, CDR2 SASEGT. The CDR3 bases are TGTGCCAGCACTGACTACTCCCCCCCTAAATCCATAGTCTTT. This gives the protein CASTDYSPPKSIVF.